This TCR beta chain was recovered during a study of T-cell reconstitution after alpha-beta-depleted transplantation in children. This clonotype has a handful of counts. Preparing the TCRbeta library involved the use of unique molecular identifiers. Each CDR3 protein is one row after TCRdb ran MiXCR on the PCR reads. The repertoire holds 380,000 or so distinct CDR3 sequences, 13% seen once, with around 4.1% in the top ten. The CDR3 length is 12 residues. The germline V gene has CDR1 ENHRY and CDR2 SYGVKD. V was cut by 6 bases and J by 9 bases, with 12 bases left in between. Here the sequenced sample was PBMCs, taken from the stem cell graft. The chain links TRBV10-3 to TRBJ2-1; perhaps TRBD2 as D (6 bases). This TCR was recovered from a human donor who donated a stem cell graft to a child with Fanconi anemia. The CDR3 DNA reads TGTGCCATCAGAGCCGTGGGAGGTGAGCAGTTCTTC. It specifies CAIRAVGGEQFF.